The clone carrying this T cell receptor (beta chain) was seen ten or more times. This record belongs to a study of blood T cells in healthy people across ages. The length of the CDR3 is 11 residues. Germline V gene data show CDR1 as SQVTM and CDR2 as ANQGSEA. V was shortened by 3 bases and J by 7 bases, with 7 bases between the two germline ends. The use of a sample-barcoded 5' primer and a J-beta primer mix characterized a second PCR of about 7 to 12 cycles. MiXCR was run by TCRdb on the 5' RACE reads, yielding one entry per CDR3 protein. The sample carries roughly 800,000 distinct CDR3 sequences, just under 25% recorded once. The data also belong to a second study, concerning T cells of mothers and their children.

The sequence came from a boy between 5 and 17 years old in good health. The chain combines TRBV29-1 with TRBJ2-4; possibly TRBD2 for D (5 bases). Input material: blood. This chain's CDR3 is CSVDDYNIQYF. In nucleotides, the CDR3 is TGCAGCGTTGATGACTACAACATTCAGTACTTC.